Each of the 30 T cell receptor beta chains below was sequenced from the same sample in a study of blood T cell repertoires in COVID-19. This table comes from immunoSEQ multiplex PCR, and its TCRdb copy is limited to in-frame clones, with some not included. The repertoire includes some 190,000 clones, roughly 84% of them detected once, and about 10% sits in the top ten. The specimen sequenced was peripheral blood. The source of these receptors is a woman older than 75 with active or convalescent COVID-19.

This chain connects TRBV5-1 to TRBJ1-1, with 8 bases lining up with TRBD1. The CDR3 runs 13 residues. CDR1 and CDR2 (germline): SGHRS, YFSETQ. Trimming cost V 5 bases and J 7 bases; bases outside gene matches: 7. CDR3 coding DNA: TGCGCCAGCAGGGCTGACAGGGGTAATGAAGCTTTCTTT. Its protein is CASRADRGNEAFF.

This clone was seen a handful of times. This rearrangement joins TRBV28 to TRBJ1-4; D is undetermined. Germline CDR1 and CDR2: MDHEN and SYDVKM. The CDR3 has 14 residues. Between the trimmed V and J ends, which lost 5 bases and 4 bases, there was a span of 11 bases. The CDR3 region is CASSGRALNEKLFF. The DNA of the CDR3 is TGTGCCAGCAGTGGGAGGGCCCTTAATGAAAAACTGTTTTTT.

J is TRBJ2-7 and V is TRBV14; TRBD2 agrees at 9 bases. The germline V gene encodes CDR1 SGHDN and CDR2 FVKESK. CDR3 length equals 14 residues. V shed 3 bases and J 4 bases; nucleotides not matched to a gene: 4. Here the CDR3 DNA reads TGTGCCAGCAGCCAGATGGGACTAGCTTACGAGCAGTACTTC. Translated, it gives CASSQMGLAYEQYF. Drawing the rest from reference TRBV14 and TRBJ2-7, the complete variable domain is EAGVTQFPSHSVIEKGQTVTLRCDPISGHDNLYWYRRVMGKEIKFLLHFVKESKQDESGMPNNRFLAERTGGTYSTLKVQPAELEDSGVYFCASSQMGLAYEQYFGPGTRLTVT.

The chain joins TRBV20-1 to TRBJ2-1; maybe TRBD2 (5 bases). Germline CDR1 DFQATT, CDR2 SNEGSKA (reference sequence). Trimming left V 3 bases short and J 9 bases short, with 12 bases between. The CDR3 is 12 residues long. Here the CDR3 reads CSASREWGEQFF. DNA of the CDR3: TGCAGTGCTAGTCGGGAATGGGGTGAGCAGTTCTTC.

The chain recombines TRBV19 with TRBJ1-1; tentatively, D is TRBD1 (5 bases). Germline CDR1 reads LNHDA; CDR2 reads SQIVND (reference sequence). V lost 5 bases and J lost 5, with 15 bases in between. The CDR3 is made up of 14 amino acids. This chain's CDR3 is CASSPNRGGTEAFF. Written as DNA, the CDR3 is TGTGCCAGTAGTCCCAACCGGGGGGGGACTGAAGCTTTCTTT.

The V and J genes are TRBV18 and TRBJ1-5, with 9 nucleotides matching TRBD1. CDR3 length: 15 amino acids. Per the germline V gene, CDR1 is KGHSH and CDR2 is LQKENI. V dropped 6 bases and J dropped 5; count of bases not matched to a gene: 8. The CDR3 coding sequence is TGTGCCAGCTCGCAGCAACAGGGGGCCGATCAGCCCCAGCATTTT. This sequence encodes CASSQQQGADQPQHF.

The J gene is TRBJ1-6, the V gene TRBV15; TRBD1 agrees at 12 bases. V was pared by 8 bases and J by 8 bases, with 1 base of the junction left unmatched. CDR1 is LNHNV, CDR2 YYDKDF, per germline (reference sequence). The CDR3 contains 13 residues. The CDR3 loop reads CATGTGGDSPLHF. CDR3 nucleotide sequence: TGTGCCACCGGGACAGGGGGCGATTCACCCCTCCACTTT.

Worth noting for this clone: Relative to the germline gene, one junction end is altered; a read error may explain this. The chain is built from TRBV3-1 (or the pseudogene TRBV3-2) and TRBJ2-7; D is uncertain. This CDR3 has 14 residues. In germline, CDR1 is LGHDT, CDR2 YNNKEL (reference sequence). CDR3 residues: CASSQAAVSHEQYF. The CDR3 DNA reads TGTGCCAGCAGCCAAGCGGCGGTCTCCCACGAGCAGTACTTC.

This chain connects TRBV28 to TRBJ1-1, with unresolved D. The CDR3 has 13 amino acids. Germline lookup yields CDR1 MDHEN and CDR2 SYDVKM. V gave up 1 base and J gave up 6 bases, with 9 bases separating them. CDR3 sequence reads: CASSLLGRAEAFF. The CDR3 nucleotides are TGTGCCAGCAGTTTATTGGGGAGGGCTGAAGCTTTCTTT.

This clone was observed once. The J gene is TRBJ2-1, the V gene TRBV7-2; TRBD2 is a possible D gene (6 bases). The germline CDR1 and CDR2 sequences are SGHTA and FQGNSA. The CDR3 runs to 14 residues. V was cut by 1 base and J by 4 bases, with 8 bases left in between. CDR3 region: CASSLGTTYNEQFF. The CDR3 nucleotides are TGTGCCAGCAGCTTAGGGACTACTTACAATGAGCAGTTCTTC.

The chain has TRBV9 and TRBJ1-4, with D maybe TRBD1 (6 bases). The germline V gene encodes CDR1 SGDLS and CDR2 YYNGEE. Trimming removed 0 bases at V and 8 bases at J, with 14 bases between. The CDR3 totals 15 residues. The CDR3 coding sequence is TGTGCCAGCAGCGTAGCTGGGACAAGGGGCGAAAAACTGTTTTTT. Translated: CASSVAGTRGEKLFF. Filled out from reference TRBV9 and TRBJ1-4, the complete variable domain reads DSGVTQTPKHLITATGQRVTLRCSPRSGDLSVYWYQQSLDQGLQFLIQYYNGEERAKGNILERFSAQQFPDLHSELNLSSLELGDSALYFCASSVAGTRGEKLFFGSGTQLSVL.

The rearrangement joins TRBV10-2 to TRBJ2-2; 11 bases are a match to TRBD2. V dropped 10 bases and J dropped 4; count of bases not matched to a gene: 8. Germline assignment: CDR1 WSHSY and CDR2 SAAADI. There are 15 residues in the CDR3. The CDR3 sequence is CATELAGVGTGELFF. CDR3 DNA: TGCGCCACCGAACTAGCGGGAGTTGGCACCGGGGAGCTGTTTTTT.

This clone was detected once. J is TRBJ2-1 and V is TRBV28; 7 bases match TRBD2. This CDR3 has 14 residues. Germline trimming cut 4 bases from V and 8 bases from J; bases unmatched to any gene: 8. CDR1 and CDR2 (germline): MDHEN, SYDVKM. CDR3 sequence: CASSSSGAGDEQFF. The CDR3, as DNA: TGTGCCAGCAGTTCTAGCGGAGCTGGCGATGAGCAGTTCTTC.

Only a few counts were recorded for this clone. The V call is TRBV19, the J call TRBJ1-5; 9 nucleotides line up with TRBD1. The CDR3 is 14 amino acids. The germline CDR1 and CDR2 sequences are LNHDA and SQIVND (reference sequence). Unmatched junction bases numbered 10, after V lost 9 bases and J lost 7 bases. CDR3 region: CASGTGSFVQPQHF. The CDR3, as DNA: TGTGCCAGCGGGACAGGGTCTTTCGTCCAGCCCCAGCATTTT.

The sample holds one count of this clone. The chain has TRBV27 and TRBJ1-2, with D possibly matching TRBD1 (5 bases). This CDR3 contains 13 residues. Trimming stripped 5 bases from V and 8 bases from J, with 15 bases between. Germline V CDR1 and CDR2: MNHEY, SMNVEV (reference sequence). Here the CDR3 reads CASSAAGLYGYTF. The CDR3 region has the DNA TGTGCCAGCAGTGCCGCAGGGCTATACGGCTACACCTTC.

The J gene is TRBJ2-4, the V gene TRBV5-1; D unclear. CDR3 length: 15 residues. V was shortened by 3 bases and J by 5 bases, with 15 bases between the two germline ends. Per the germline V gene, CDR1 is SGHRS and CDR2 is YFSETQ. The CDR3 DNA follows: TGCGCCAGCAGCTCGACAAACGGCCCCCAAAACATTCAGTACTTC. Protein sequence: CASSSTNGPQNIQYF.

The chain recombines TRBV12-3 or TRBV12-4 with TRBJ1-5, with a tentative D call TRBD1 (6 bases). CDR3 length: 13 amino acids. V was trimmed by 6 bases and J by 4 bases, leaving 10 bases between them. In DNA, the CDR3 is TGTGCCAGCAGCCAAACAGGGAATCAGCCCCAGCATTTT. This codes for CASSQTGNQPQHF.

Turning to this clone: This specimen includes other DNA sequences encoding the same CDR3. The rearrangement links TRBV5-1 to TRBJ2-7, with D uncertain. Trimming cost V 0 bases and J 8 bases, with 9 bases left between them. This CDR3 comprises 12 residues. Per the germline V gene, CDR1 is SGHRS and CDR2 is YFSETQ. For the CDR3, the DNA is TGCGCCAGCAGCTTGGGCGTCGATAAGCAGTACTTC. Its translation is CASSLGVDKQYF.

V and J are TRBV2 and TRBJ2-7, with TRBD2 as a possible D gene (6 bases). Looked up from germline, CDR1 is SNHLY and CDR2 is FYNNEI. There are 13 residues in the CDR3. V shed 7 bases and J shed 3 bases, with 13 bases lying between them. The CDR3, as DNA: TGTGCCAGCACCCCGGGACTGAACTACGAGCAGTACTTC. This translates into CASTPGLNYEQYF.

The chain employs TRBV5-5 and TRBJ1-2, with D possibly matching TRBD1 (5 bases). The CDR3 is made up of 13 amino acids. Trimming left V 0 bases short and J 8 bases short, with 11 bases between. CDR1 is SGHKS, CDR2 YYEKEE, per germline (reference sequence). The CDR3, as DNA: TGTGCCAGCAGCTTGGTCCCAGGGCTGGGCTACACCTTC. This codes for CASSLVPGLGYTF. The full variable domain, its missing parts supplied by reference TRBV5-5 and TRBJ1-2, is DAGVTQSPTHLIKTRGQQVTLRCSPISGHKSVSWYQQVLGQGPQFIFQYYEKEERGRGNFPDRFSARQFPNYSSELNVNALLLGDSALYLCASSLVPGLGYTFGSGTRLTVV.

This chain connects TRBV5-6 to TRBJ2-7; 8 bases align to TRBD1. J gave up 5 bases and V 0 bases, and 7 bases lay outside the gene matches. The CDR3 is 15 residues long. CDR1 is SGHDT and CDR2 is YYEEEE in the germline V gene. CDR3 protein: CASSLEGTGSNEQYF. The CDR3 nucleotides read TGTGCCAGCAGCTTGGAAGGGACAGGTAGCAACGAGCAGTACTTC.

This clone was detected a few times. DNA for the CDR3: TGTGCCTGGAGTGACCCCGGACGGGGGAATGAGCAGTTCTTC. This encodes CAWSDPGRGNEQFF. The rearrangement uses TRBV30 and TRBJ2-1, with D maybe TRBD2 (6 bases). V lost 1 base and J lost 7, with 14 bases in between. CDR3 size: 14 residues. Looked up from germline, CDR1 is GTSNPN and CDR2 is SVGIG (reference sequence).

The chain recombines TRBV7-3 with TRBJ2-1; tentative D call: TRBD1 (5 bases). The CDR3 extends over 14 amino acids. CDR1 and CDR2 (germline): SGHTA, FQGTGA. V shed 5 bases and J shed 2 bases, with 10 bases lying between them. This CDR3 reads CASSQSTAYNEQFF. The DNA for the CDR3 is TGTGCCAGCAGCCAATCGACAGCCTACAATGAGCAGTTCTTC.

This clone has a single count. V is TRBV5-4 and J is TRBJ1-3; D is ambiguous. Germline V gene lookup returns CDR1 SGHNT and CDR2 YYREEE (reference sequence). The CDR3 has 15 amino acids. With 2 bases removed from V and 0 bases from J, the gap between germline ends came to 9 bases. The CDR3 region is CASSFYGSSGNTIYF. CDR3 in DNA: TGTGCCAGCAGCTTTTACGGGAGCTCTGGAAACACCATATATTTT.

The gene calls are TRBV5-4 and TRBJ2-5, with D unclear. The CDR3 sequence is 12 residues long. V was shortened by 4 bases and J by 4 bases, with 8 bases between the two germline ends. The germline V gene has CDR1 SGHNT and CDR2 YYREEE (reference sequence). In nucleotides, the CDR3 is TGTGCCAGCAGCCGCGAATTAGAGACCCAGTACTTC. This translates into CASSRELETQYF.

V gene TRBV7-2 combines with J gene TRBJ2-1; 7 nucleotides agree with TRBD2. The length of the CDR3 is 16 residues. Germline loops: CDR1 SGHTA, CDR2 FQGNSA. Losses at the gene ends were 5 bases for V and 7 bases for J; bases not matched to a gene: 14. CDR3 sequence reads: CASSAPSGLTGNEQFF. The CDR3 coding sequence is TGTGCCAGCAGCGCCCCTAGCGGTCTAACGGGGAATGAGCAGTTCTTC. Based on the CDR3 plus reference TRBV7-2 and TRBJ2-1, the full variable domain is GAGVSQSPSNKVTEKGKDVELRCDPISGHTALYWYRQSLGQGLEFLIYFQGNSAPDKSGLPSDRFSAERTGGSVSTLTIQRTQQEDSAVYLCASSAPSGLTGNEQFFGPGTRLTVL.

The genes are TRBV5-6 and TRBJ2-7; a possible D gene is TRBD2 (6 bases). V was pared by 4 bases and J by 8 bases, with 25 bases between. Germline V CDR1 and CDR2: SGHDT, YYEEEE. The CDR3 covers 16 residues. The CDR3 DNA follows: TGTGCCAGCAGCATTACCCAGGAGGGCCATTCTACGAAGCAGTACTTC. As protein: CASSITQEGHSTKQYF.

Only a few counts were recorded for this clone. This chain joins TRBV5-1 and TRBJ2-3, with D possibly matching TRBD2 (6 bases). This CDR3 has 15 amino acids. The V gene lost 0 bases and the J gene lost 6 bases, with 14 bases spanning the gap. CDR1 and CDR2 from the germline V gene are SGHRS and YFSETQ. CDR3 sequence (DNA): TGCGCCAGCAGCTTGGAGTACGGGAGTGGGGATACGCAGTATTTT. It translates to CASSLEYGSGDTQYF.

V and J are TRBV20-1 and TRBJ1-5; D ambiguous. This CDR3 contains 15 residues. CDR1 DFQATT and CDR2 SNEGSKA come from the germline V gene (reference sequence). Trimming shortened V by 3 bases and J by 0 bases, and 12 bases separated the two germline ends. As DNA, the CDR3 is TGCAGTGCTAGTAGAAAGACTACTAGCAATCAGCCCCAGCATTTT. As protein: CSASRKTTSNQPQHF.

The table lists this clone with a few counts. The V gene is TRBV7-9, the J gene TRBJ2-2; 8 nucleotides align to TRBD2. The CDR3 totals 15 residues. Germline CDR1 SEHNR, CDR2 FQNEAQ (reference sequence). V gave up 5 bases and J gave up 6 bases; unmatched junction bases: 8. DNA for the CDR3: TGTGCCAGCAGCCTTACAAGCGGGAGTGCCGGGGAGCTGTTTTTT. Its protein product is CASSLTSGSAGELFF.